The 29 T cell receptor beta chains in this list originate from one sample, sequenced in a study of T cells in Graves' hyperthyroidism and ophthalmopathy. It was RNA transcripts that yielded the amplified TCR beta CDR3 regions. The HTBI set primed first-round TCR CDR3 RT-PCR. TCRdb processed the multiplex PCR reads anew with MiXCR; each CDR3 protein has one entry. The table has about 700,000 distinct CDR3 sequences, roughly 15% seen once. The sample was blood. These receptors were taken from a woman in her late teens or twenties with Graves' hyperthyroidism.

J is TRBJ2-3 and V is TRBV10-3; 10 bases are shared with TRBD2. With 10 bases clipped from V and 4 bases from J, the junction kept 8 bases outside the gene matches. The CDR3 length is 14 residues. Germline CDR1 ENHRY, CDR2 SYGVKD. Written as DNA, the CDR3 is TGTGCCACCTTGACTAGCGGGCAGGCAGATACGCAGTATTTT. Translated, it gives CATLTSGQADTQYF.

The CDR3 is CASSVAGTSGRYEQYF. The CDR3 nucleotides read TGTGCCAGCAGCGTAGCTGGGACTAGCGGGAGATACGAGCAGTACTTC. The chain carries TRBV9 and TRBJ2-7; 14 bases are a match to TRBD2. With 0 bases clipped from V and 4 bases from J, the junction kept 3 bases outside the gene matches. The CDR3 covers 16 residues. Germline V lookup: CDR1 SGDLS, CDR2 YYNGEE.

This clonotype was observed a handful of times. CDR3 sequence (DNA): TGTGCCAGCAGCCAAGATAGCGCCAGGGTGGGGTACGAGCAGTACTTC. Protein: CASSQDSARVGYEQYF. This chain connects TRBV7-2 to TRBJ2-7; D is possibly TRBD1 or TRBD2 (5 bases each). Between the trimmed V and J ends, which lost 5 bases and 4 bases, there was a span of 21 bases. The CDR3 length is 16 residues. Germline-derived CDR1 and CDR2 are SGHTA and FQGNSA.

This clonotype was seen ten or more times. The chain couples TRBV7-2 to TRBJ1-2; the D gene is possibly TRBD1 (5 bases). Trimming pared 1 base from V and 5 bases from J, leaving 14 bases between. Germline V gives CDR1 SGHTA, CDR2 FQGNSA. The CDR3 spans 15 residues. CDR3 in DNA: TGTGCCAGCAGCTTAGTGGTCAGGGAGAAGTATGGCTACACCTTC. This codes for CASSLVVREKYGYTF. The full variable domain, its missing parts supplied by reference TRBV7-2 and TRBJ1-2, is GAGVSQSPSNKVTEKGKDVELRCDPISGHTALYWYRQSLGQGLEFLIYFQGNSAPDKSGLPSDRFSAERTGGSVSTLTIQRTQQEDSAVYLCASSLVVREKYGYTFGSGTRLTVV.

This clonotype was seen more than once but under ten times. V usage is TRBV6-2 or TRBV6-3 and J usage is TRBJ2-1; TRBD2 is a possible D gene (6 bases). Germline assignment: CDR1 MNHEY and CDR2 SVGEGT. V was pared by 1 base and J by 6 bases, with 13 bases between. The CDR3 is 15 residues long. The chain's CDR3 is CASSYFRDGGNEQFF. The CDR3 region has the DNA TGTGCCAGCAGTTACTTTCGGGACGGGGGCAATGAGCAGTTCTTC.

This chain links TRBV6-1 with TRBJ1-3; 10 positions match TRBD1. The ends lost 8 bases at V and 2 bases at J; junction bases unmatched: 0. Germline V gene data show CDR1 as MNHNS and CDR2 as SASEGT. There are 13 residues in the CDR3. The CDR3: CASGQGAGNTIYF. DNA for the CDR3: TGTGCCAGCGGACAGGGGGCTGGAAACACCATATATTTT.

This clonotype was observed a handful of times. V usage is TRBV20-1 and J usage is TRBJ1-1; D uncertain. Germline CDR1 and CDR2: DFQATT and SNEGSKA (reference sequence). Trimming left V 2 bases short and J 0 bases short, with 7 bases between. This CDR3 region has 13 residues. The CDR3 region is CSARPPMNTEAFF. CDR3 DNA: TGCAGTGCTAGACCCCCTATGAACACTGAAGCTTTCTTT.

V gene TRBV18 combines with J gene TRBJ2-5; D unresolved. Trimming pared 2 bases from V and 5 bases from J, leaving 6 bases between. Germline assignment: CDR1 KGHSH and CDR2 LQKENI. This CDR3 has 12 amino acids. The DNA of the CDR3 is TGTGCCAGCTCACCATCGGTGGAGACCCAGTACTTC. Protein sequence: CASSPSVETQYF.

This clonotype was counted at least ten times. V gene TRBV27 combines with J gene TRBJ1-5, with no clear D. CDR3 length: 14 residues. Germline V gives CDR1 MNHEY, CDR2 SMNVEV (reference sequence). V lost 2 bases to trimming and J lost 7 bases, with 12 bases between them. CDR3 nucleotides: TGTGCCAGCAGTTTACTGCCGCTCGTCCAGCCCCAGCATTTT. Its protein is CASSLLPLVQPQHF.

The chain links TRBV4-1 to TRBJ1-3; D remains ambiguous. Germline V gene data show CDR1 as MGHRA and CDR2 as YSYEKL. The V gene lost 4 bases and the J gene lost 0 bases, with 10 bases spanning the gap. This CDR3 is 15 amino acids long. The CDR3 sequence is CASSPGRTSGNTIYF. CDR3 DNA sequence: TGCGCCAGCAGCCCTGGACGCACCTCTGGAAACACCATATATTTT.

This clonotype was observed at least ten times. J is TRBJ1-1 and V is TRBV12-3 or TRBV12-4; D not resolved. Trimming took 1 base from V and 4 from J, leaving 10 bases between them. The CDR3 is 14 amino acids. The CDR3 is CASSLGLISTEAFF. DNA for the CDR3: TGTGCCAGCAGTTTAGGACTGATATCCACTGAAGCTTTCTTT.

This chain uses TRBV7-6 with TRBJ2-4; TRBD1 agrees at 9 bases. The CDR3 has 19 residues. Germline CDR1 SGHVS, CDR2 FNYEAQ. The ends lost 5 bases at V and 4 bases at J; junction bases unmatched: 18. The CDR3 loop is CASSPRPSLGQGKKNIQYF. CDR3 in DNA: TGTGCCAGCAGCCCCCGCCCCTCCCTCGGACAGGGGAAAAAAAACATTCAGTACTTC.

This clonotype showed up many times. CDR3 region: CASSLSGPYGYTF. The CDR3, as DNA: TGTGCCAGCAGCTTATCCGGGCCCTATGGCTACACCTTC. The rearrangement joins TRBV7-2 to TRBJ1-2; D unresolved. The CDR3 consists of 13 residues. Trimming took off 2 bases at V and 4 bases at J, with 8 bases between the two ends. In germline, CDR1 is SGHTA, CDR2 FQGNSA.

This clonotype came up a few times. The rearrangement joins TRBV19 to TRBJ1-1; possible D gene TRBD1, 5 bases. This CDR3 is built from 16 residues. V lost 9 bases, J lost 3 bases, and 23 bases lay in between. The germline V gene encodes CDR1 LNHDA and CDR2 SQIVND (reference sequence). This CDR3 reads CASEGARGWGDTEAFF. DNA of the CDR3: TGTGCCAGCGAAGGGGCTCGGGGTTGGGGCGACACTGAAGCTTTCTTT.

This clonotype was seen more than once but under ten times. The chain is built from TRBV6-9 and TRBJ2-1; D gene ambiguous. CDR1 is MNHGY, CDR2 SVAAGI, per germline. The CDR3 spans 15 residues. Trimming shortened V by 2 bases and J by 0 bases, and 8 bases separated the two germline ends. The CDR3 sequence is CASSYKVSSYNEQFF. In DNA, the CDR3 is TGTGCCAGCAGTTATAAGGTTTCCTCCTACAATGAGCAGTTCTTC.

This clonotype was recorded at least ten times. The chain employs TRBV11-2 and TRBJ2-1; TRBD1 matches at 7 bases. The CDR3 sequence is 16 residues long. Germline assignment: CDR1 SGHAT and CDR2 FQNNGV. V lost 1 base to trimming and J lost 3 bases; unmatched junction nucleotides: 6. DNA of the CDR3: TGTGCCAGCAGCTTAGGCCCGACAGGGAGCTACAATGAGCAGTTCTTC. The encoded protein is CASSLGPTGSYNEQFF.

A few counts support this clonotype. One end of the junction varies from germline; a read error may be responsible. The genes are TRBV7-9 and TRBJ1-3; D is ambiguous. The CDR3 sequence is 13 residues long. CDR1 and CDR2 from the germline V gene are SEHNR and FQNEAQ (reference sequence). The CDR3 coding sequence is TGTGCCAGCAGTTCCAAGCCAGGAAACACCGTATATTTT. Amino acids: CASSSKPGNTVYF.

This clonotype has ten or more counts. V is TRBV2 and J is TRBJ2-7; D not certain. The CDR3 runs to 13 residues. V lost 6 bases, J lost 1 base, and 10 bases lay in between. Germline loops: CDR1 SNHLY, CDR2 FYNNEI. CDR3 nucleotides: TGTGCCAGCAGACGCAGTAGTTCCTACGAGCAGTACTTC. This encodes CASRRSSSYEQYF.

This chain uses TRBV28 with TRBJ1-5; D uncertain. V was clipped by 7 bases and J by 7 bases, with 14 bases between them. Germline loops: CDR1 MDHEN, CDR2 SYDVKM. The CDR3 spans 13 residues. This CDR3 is CASTLRFRQPQHF. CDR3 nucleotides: TGTGCCAGCACTCTGAGGTTTCGGCAGCCCCAGCATTTT. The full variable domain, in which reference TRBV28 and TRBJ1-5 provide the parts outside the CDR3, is DVKVTQSSRYLVKRTGEKVFLECVQDMDHENMFWYRQDPGLGLRLIYFSYDVKMKEKGDIPEGYSVSREKKERFSLILESASTNQTSMYLCASTLRFRQPQHFGDGTRLSIL.

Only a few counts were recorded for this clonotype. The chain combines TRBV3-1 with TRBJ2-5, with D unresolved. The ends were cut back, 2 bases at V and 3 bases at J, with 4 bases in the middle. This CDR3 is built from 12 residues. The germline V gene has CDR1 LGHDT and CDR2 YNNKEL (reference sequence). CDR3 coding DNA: TGTGCCAGCAGCCAAAGCGAAGAGACCCAGTACTTC. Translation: CASSQSEETQYF.

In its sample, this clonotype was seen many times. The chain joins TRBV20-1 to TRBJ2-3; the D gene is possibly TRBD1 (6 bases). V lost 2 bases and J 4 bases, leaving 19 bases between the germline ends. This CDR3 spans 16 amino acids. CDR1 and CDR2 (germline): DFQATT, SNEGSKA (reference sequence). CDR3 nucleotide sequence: TGCAGTGCTAGAAAGGTCTGGGTCAGGGGCTCAGATACGCAGTATTTT. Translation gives CSARKVWVRGSDTQYF.

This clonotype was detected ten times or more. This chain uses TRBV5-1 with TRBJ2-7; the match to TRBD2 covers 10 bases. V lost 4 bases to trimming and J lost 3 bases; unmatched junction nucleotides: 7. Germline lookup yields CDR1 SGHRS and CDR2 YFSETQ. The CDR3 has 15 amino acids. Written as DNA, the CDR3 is TGCGCCAGCAGCGCACTAGCGGGACCCTTCTACGAGCAGTACTTC. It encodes CASSALAGPFYEQYF.

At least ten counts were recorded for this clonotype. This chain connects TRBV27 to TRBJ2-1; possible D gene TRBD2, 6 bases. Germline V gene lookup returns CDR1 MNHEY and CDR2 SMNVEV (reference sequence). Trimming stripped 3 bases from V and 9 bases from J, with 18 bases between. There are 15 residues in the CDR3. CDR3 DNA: TGTGCCAGCAGTTTGTCCGGCCTAGCCGGGGGTGAGCAGTTCTTC. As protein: CASSLSGLAGGEQFF.

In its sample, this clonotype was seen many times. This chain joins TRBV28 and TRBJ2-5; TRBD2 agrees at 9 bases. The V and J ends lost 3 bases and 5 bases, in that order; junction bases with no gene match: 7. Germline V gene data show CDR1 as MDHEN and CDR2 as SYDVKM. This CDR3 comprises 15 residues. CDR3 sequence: CASSFRGLAGETQYF. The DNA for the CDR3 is TGTGCCAGCAGTTTCCGGGGACTAGCCGGGGAGACCCAGTACTTC.

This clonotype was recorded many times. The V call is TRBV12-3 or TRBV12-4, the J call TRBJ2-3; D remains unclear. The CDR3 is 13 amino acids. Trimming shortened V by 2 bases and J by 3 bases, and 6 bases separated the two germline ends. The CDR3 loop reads CASSLIATDTQYF. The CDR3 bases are TGTGCCAGCAGTTTAATAGCTACAGATACGCAGTATTTT.

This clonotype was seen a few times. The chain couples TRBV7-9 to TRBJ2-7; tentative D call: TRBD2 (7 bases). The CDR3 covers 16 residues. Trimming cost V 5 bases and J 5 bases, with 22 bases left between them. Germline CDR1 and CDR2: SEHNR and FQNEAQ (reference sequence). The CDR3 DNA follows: TGTGCCAGCAGCCGCGGGGGCGGGATCAAGTCCCACGAGCAGTACTTC. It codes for CASSRGGGIKSHEQYF.

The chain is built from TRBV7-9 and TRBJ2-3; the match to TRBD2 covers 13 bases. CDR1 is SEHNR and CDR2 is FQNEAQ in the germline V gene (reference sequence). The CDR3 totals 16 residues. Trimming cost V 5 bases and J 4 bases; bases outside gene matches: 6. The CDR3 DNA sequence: TGTGCCAGCAGCCCCCCGACTAGCGGGAGGTCAGATACGCAGTATTTT. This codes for CASSPPTSGRSDTQYF.

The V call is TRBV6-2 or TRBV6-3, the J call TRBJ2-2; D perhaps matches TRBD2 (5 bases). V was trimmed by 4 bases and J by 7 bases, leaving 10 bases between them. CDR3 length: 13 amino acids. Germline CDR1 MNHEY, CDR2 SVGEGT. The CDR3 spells CASSSRGYGELFF. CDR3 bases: TGTGCCAGCAGTTCCCGGGGTTACGGGGAGCTGTTTTTT.

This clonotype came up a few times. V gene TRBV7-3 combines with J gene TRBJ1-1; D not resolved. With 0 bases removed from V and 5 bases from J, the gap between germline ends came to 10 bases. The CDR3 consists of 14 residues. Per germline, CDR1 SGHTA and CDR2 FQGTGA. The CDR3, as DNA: TGTGCCAGCAGCTTAACGGCCGGGATAACTGAAGCTTTCTTT. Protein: CASSLTAGITEAFF.